The next 21 T cell receptor beta chains were all read from a single sample in a study of cytotoxic CD8 clonotypes in ibrutinib-treated CLL. Clones were read by immunoSEQ multiplex PCR, and TCRdb kept only the in-frame ones, dropping some. The sample includes some 200,000 clones, over 65% seen only once; the top ten take more than 4.5%. The material sequenced was PBMCs, taken after 12 months of ibrutinib treatment. These receptors all come from a human donor with chronic lymphocytic leukemia.

The V call is TRBV14, the J call TRBJ2-3, with D perhaps matching TRBD2 (5 bases). Germline lookup yields CDR1 SGHDN and CDR2 FVKESK. The CDR3 extends over 15 amino acids. The V end was cut by 8 bases, the J end by 1 base, with 16 bases between. In nucleotides, the CDR3 is TGTGCCAGCGGGGTGGCGAGCGGCCGCACAGATACGCAGTATTTT. This translates into CASGVASGRTDTQYF.

The rearrangement joins TRBV2 to TRBJ2-1, with 7 bases identical to TRBD2. This CDR3 comprises 15 residues. The germline CDR1 and CDR2 sequences are SNHLY and FYNNEI. With 6 bases clipped from V and 8 bases from J, the junction kept 13 bases outside the gene matches. The CDR3 bases are TGTGCCAGCAGCGCAAGAGGCGGGAGTGTGTATGAGCAGTTCTTC. Its protein is CASSARGGSVYEQFF.

The CDR3 nucleotides are TGTGCCAGCAGCCCCCTAGCGGGCAGGACTGAAGCTTTCTTT. Protein: CASSPLAGRTEAFF. V usage is TRBV7-3 and J usage is TRBJ1-1; no definite D call. The CDR3 runs to 14 residues. Germline CDR1 SGHTA, CDR2 FQGTGA. V lost 5 bases and J 5 bases, leaving 15 bases between the germline ends.

The chain is built from TRBV5-1 and TRBJ2-6; 9 positions match TRBD1. Germline V gene data show CDR1 as SGHRS and CDR2 as YFSETQ. This CDR3 region has 19 residues. V gave up 4 bases and J gave up 3 bases; unmatched junction bases: 14. The DNA for the CDR3 is TGCGCCAGCAGCCTGCTACGACAGGGGGTAGAGCGTGGGGCCAACGTCCTGACTTTC. Protein: CASSLLRQGVERGANVLTF. Full variable domain (outside the CDR3, taken from reference TRBV5-1 and TRBJ2-6): KAGVTQTPRYLIKTRGQQVTLSCSPISGHRSVSWYQQTPGQGLQFLFEYFSETQRNKGNFPGRFSGRQFSNSRSEMNVSTLELGDSALYLCASSLLRQGVERGANVLTFGAGSRLTVL.

The chain has TRBV5-1 and TRBJ2-3; 9 bases line up with TRBD2. From germline, CDR1 is SGHRS and CDR2 YFSETQ. With 2 bases clipped from V and 2 bases from J, the junction kept 6 bases outside the gene matches. The CDR3 loop spans 16 amino acids. Here the CDR3 DNA reads TGCGCCAGCAGCTTAAGGACTAGCGAGAACACAGATACGCAGTATTTT. This encodes CASSLRTSENTDTQYF. The whole variable domain, remainder taken from reference TRBV5-1 and TRBJ2-3, is KAGVTQTPRYLIKTRGQQVTLSCSPISGHRSVSWYQQTPGQGLQFLFEYFSETQRNKGNFPGRFSGRQFSNSRSEMNVSTLELGDSALYLCASSLRTSENTDTQYFGPGTRLTVL.

V gene TRBV13 combines with J gene TRBJ2-3; D is possibly TRBD1 or TRBD2 (5 bases each). The CDR3 is 17 residues long. Germline V gene lookup returns CDR1 PRHDT and CDR2 FYEKMQ (reference sequence). Trimming took off 3 bases at V and 3 bases at J, with 19 bases between the two ends. The CDR3 region is CASSFGPRPWGTDTQYF. The DNA for the CDR3 is TGTGCCAGCAGCTTTGGCCCTCGGCCCTGGGGGACAGATACGCAGTATTTT. Based on the CDR3 plus reference TRBV13 and TRBJ2-3, the full variable domain is AAGVIQSPRHLIKEKRETATLKCYPIPRHDTVYWYQQGPGQDPQFLISFYEKMQSDKGSIPDRFSAQQFSDYHSELNMSSLELGDSALYFCASSFGPRPWGTDTQYFGPGTRLTVL.

The V and J genes are TRBV4-1 and TRBJ2-3; D is ambiguous. CDR1 MGHRA and CDR2 YSYEKL come from the germline V gene. CDR3 length: 12 amino acids. V lost 5 bases, J lost 6 bases, and 9 bases lay in between. The CDR3 here is CASSSPPDTQYF. Written as DNA, the CDR3 is TGCGCCAGCAGCTCACCACCCGATACGCAGTATTTT.

The V and J genes are TRBV5-1 and TRBJ1-4, with 7 nucleotides matching TRBD1. Trimming cost V 4 bases and J 6 bases; bases outside gene matches: 6. Germline values: CDR1 SGHRS, CDR2 YFSETQ. The CDR3 totals 14 residues. In nucleotides, the CDR3 is TGCGCCAGCAGCCAAGGGGGCAGCGATGAAAAACTGTTTTTT. Its protein is CASSQGGSDEKLFF.

The J gene is TRBJ1-1, the V gene TRBV5-6; 9 positions match TRBD1. The CDR3 sequence is 18 residues long. With V trimmed by 0 bases and J by 5 bases, 14 bases remained unmatched. The germline V gene has CDR1 SGHDT and CDR2 YYEEEE. Here the CDR3 reads CASSLGPGTGYDGTEAFF. The CDR3 nucleotides read TGTGCCAGCAGCTTGGGGCCGGGGACAGGGTATGATGGAACTGAAGCTTTCTTT.

The chain joins TRBV6-5 to TRBJ2-7; D is unclear. This CDR3 contains 13 residues. V lost 0 bases and J lost 6, with 9 bases in between. Germline V gives CDR1 MNHEY, CDR2 SVGAGI. Here the CDR3 DNA reads TGTGCCAGCAGTTACTCCGCCCGGGCCGAGCAGTACTTC. Residues: CASSYSARAEQYF.

This sequence joins TRBV7-8 and TRBJ2-7; the D is unclear. The V gene's germline CDR1 is SGHVS and CDR2 FQNEAQ. V lost 2 bases, J lost 1 base, and 12 bases lay in between. The CDR3 runs 15 residues. The CDR3 sequence: CASSLISWDSYEQYF. CDR3 bases: TGTGCCAGCAGCTTAATTAGCTGGGATTCCTACGAGCAGTACTTC. Looking up the rest from reference TRBV7-8 and TRBJ2-7 gives the full variable domain: GAGVSQSPRYKVAKRGQDVALRCDPISGHVSLFWYQQALGQGPEFLTYFQNEAQLDKSGLPSDRFFAERPEGSVSTLKIQRTQQEDSAVYLCASSLISWDSYEQYFGPGTRLTVT.

In its sample, this clone was seen a few times. The J gene is TRBJ2-5, the V gene TRBV4-3; D is perhaps TRBD2 (6 bases). The germline gives CDR1 LGHNA, CDR2 YSLEER. V shed 1 base and J shed 1 base, with 10 bases lying between them. The length of the CDR3 is 15 residues. CDR3 sequence reads: CASSQGRRVQETQYF. The CDR3 DNA reads TGCGCCAGCAGCCAAGGCAGGAGGGTCCAAGAGACCCAGTACTTC.

In nucleotides, the CDR3 is TGTGCCAGCAGCATCCGGGCCTATGAAGCTTTCTTT. Translating gives CASSIRAYEAFF. This rearrangement joins TRBV7-9 to TRBJ1-1; D not resolved. This CDR3 comprises 12 residues. Trimming removed 5 bases from V and 7 bases from J, with 11 bases in between. The germline gives CDR1 SEHNR, CDR2 FQNEAQ (reference sequence).

This chain uses TRBV6-5 with TRBJ2-6, with D perhaps TRBD2 (5 bases). Germline loops: CDR1 MNHEY, CDR2 SVGAGI. V was clipped by 2 bases and J by 0 bases, with 8 bases between them. This CDR3 has 16 amino acids. In DNA form, the CDR3 reads TGTGCCAGCAGTTACGTGGGAGTCTCTGGGGCCAACGTCCTGACTTTC. Translated, it gives CASSYVGVSGANVLTF.

The chain couples TRBV15 to TRBJ1-4; D uncertain. The V and J ends lost 3 bases and 7 bases respectively, with 12 bases between them. The CDR3 is 14 residues long. Germline CDR1 and CDR2: LNHNV and YYDKDF (reference sequence). In nucleotides, the CDR3 is TGTGCCACCAGCAGGAAGGTGAGCGGTGAAAAACTGTTTTTT. Encoded protein: CATSRKVSGEKLFF.

The chain has TRBV28 and TRBJ1-6; no reliable D call. Per the germline V gene, CDR1 is MDHEN and CDR2 is SYDVKM. V shed 3 bases and J shed 9 bases, with 12 bases lying between them. There are 14 residues in the CDR3. The CDR3 nucleotides are TGTGCCAGCAGTTTCCTTGCGGCCACTTCACCCCTCCACTTT. Residues: CASSFLAATSPLHF.

The chain links TRBV6-6 to TRBJ1-4; D remains ambiguous. The CDR3 is 14 residues long. Germline CDR1 reads MNHNY; CDR2 reads SVGAGI (reference sequence). Trimming cost V 3 bases and J 1 base, with 6 bases left between them. CDR3 in amino acids: CASSYGRTNEKLFF. Here the CDR3 DNA reads TGTGCCAGCAGTTATGGGAGAACTAATGAAAAACTGTTTTTT.

This clone showed up just a few times. V is TRBV5-5 and J is TRBJ2-3, with a weak D call TRBD1 (6 bases). The V and J ends lost 0 bases and 5 bases respectively, with 7 bases between them. This CDR3 has 13 residues. Germline V gene sequence: CDR1 SGHKS, CDR2 YYEKEE (reference sequence). The CDR3 here is CASSLAGVDTQYF. The CDR3 DNA sequence: TGTGCCAGCAGCTTGGCAGGGGTAGATACGCAGTATTTT.

This clone was seen a single time. The chain employs TRBV19 and TRBJ2-6, with D perhaps assigned TRBD1 or TRBD2 (5 bases each). V lost 4 bases and J lost 0, with 7 bases in between. The CDR3 contains 15 residues. CDR1 LNHDA and CDR2 SQIVND come from the germline V gene (reference sequence). The CDR3 spells CASSTGTSGANVLTF. In DNA form, the CDR3 reads TGTGCCAGTAGTACGGGGACCTCTGGGGCCAACGTCCTGACTTTC.

The CDR3: CASSFNTGELFF. DNA for the CDR3: TGTGCCAGCAGTTTTAACACCGGGGAGCTGTTTTTT. The chain is built from TRBV27 and TRBJ2-2; D ambiguous. Germline values: CDR1 MNHEY, CDR2 SMNVEV (reference sequence). Between the trimmed V and J ends, which lost 3 bases and 2 bases, there was a span of 1 base. There are 12 residues in the CDR3.

This sequence joins TRBV15 and TRBJ1-5, with a weak D call TRBD1 (5 bases). This CDR3 has 14 residues. The V end lost 5 bases, the J end lost 3 bases, and 11 bases lay between the germline ends. Germline values: CDR1 LNHNV, CDR2 YYDKDF (reference sequence). The CDR3 reads CATSPGGVNQPQHF. Here the CDR3 DNA reads TGTGCCACCAGCCCCGGGGGGGTCAATCAGCCCCAGCATTTT.